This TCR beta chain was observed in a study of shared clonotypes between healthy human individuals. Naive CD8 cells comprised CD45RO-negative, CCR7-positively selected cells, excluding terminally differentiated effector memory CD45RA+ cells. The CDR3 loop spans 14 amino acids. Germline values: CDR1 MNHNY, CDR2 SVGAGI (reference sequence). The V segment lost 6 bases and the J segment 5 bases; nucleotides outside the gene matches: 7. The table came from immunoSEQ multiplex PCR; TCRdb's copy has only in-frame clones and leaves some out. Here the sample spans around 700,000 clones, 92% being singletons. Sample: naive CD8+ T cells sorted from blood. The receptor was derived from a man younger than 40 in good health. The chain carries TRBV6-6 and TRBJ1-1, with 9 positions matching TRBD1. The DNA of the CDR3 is TGTGCCAGCAGGACCGAGACAGGGGGAACTGAAGCTTTCTTT. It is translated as CASRTETGGTEAFF.